A selection of T cell receptor beta chains follows, all from one sample in a study of blood T cell repertoires in COVID-19. Some clones are missing from TCRdb's copy, which holds only in-frame ones; the method was immunoSEQ multiplex PCR. The sample carries some 170,000 clones, around nine tenths recorded once. The source material was peripheral blood. These receptors originate from a woman between 65 and 79 years old with COVID-19, enrolled during active disease. CDR3s include the opening cysteine and the closing phenylalanine or tryptophan. Each record gives: D gene, V gene, J gene, CDR3 protein, CDR3 DNA. The D gene is left open where the match is weak.

>TRBD2|TRBV7-8|TRBJ2-7
CASSPHRTSGSISSSYEQYF
TGTGCCAGCAGCCCCCACCGGACTAGCGGGAGTATATCCTCCTCCTACGAGCAGTACTTC
>-|TRBV28|TRBJ2-5
CASSLYGPQETQYF
TGTGCCAGCAGTTTATACGGTCCGCAAGAGACCCAGTACTTC
>TRBD1|TRBV6-1|TRBJ1-1
CASSGGTGILNTEAFF
TGTGCCAGCAGTGGAGGGACAGGGATTTTGAACACTGAAGCTTTCTTT
>TRBD2|TRBV11-3|TRBJ2-3
CASSHSGKNADTQYF
TGTGCCAGCAGCCATAGCGGGAAAAACGCAGATACGCAGTATTTT
>-|TRBV21-1|TRBJ2-7
CASRNPGGYSYEQYF
TGTGCCAGCAGAAATCCTGGGGGGTACTCCTACGAGCAGTACTTC
>TRBD1|TRBV5-1|TRBJ1-2
CASSTPGQGDGYTF
TGCGCCAGCAGCACCCCGGGACAGGGGGATGGCTACACCTTC
>TRBD1|TRBV6-5|TRBJ1-5
CASTATGGAQPQHF
TGTGCCAGCACCGCGACAGGGGGCGCTCAGCCCCAGCATTTT
>TRBD2|TRBV2|TRBJ2-3
CASSVRASGSADTQYF
TGTGCCAGCAGTGTGAGGGCTAGCGGGAGCGCCGATACGCAGTATTTT
>TRBD1|TRBV19|TRBJ1-1
CASSRTGGVTEAFF
TGTGCCAGTAGTCGAACAGGGGGGGTTACTGAAGCTTTCTTT
>-|TRBV5-6|TRBJ2-1
CASSFGGEQFF
TGTGCCAGCAGCTTCGGTGGTGAGCAGTTCTTC